This entry lists 32 T cell receptor beta chains sequenced from one sample in a study of technical replicates of blood from several donors. Clones were read by immunoSEQ multiplex PCR, and TCRdb kept only the in-frame ones, dropping some. The sample lists roughly 90,000 clones, around 95% occurring once. Sequencing used T cells isolated from PBMCs. The receptor source for this set is a human donor in good health.

The chain couples TRBV11-2 to TRBJ2-3, with D tentatively TRBD1 (6 bases). Germline V gene data show CDR1 as SGHAT and CDR2 as FQNNGV. Trimming shortened V by 8 bases and J by 5 bases, and 14 bases separated the two germline ends. The CDR3 spans 13 residues. The CDR3 loop reads CASARGFGDTQYF. Here the CDR3 DNA reads TGTGCCAGCGCCAGGGGATTTGGAGATACGCAGTATTTT.

V gene TRBV15 combines with J gene TRBJ1-2; no definite D call. This CDR3 is 16 amino acids long. CDR1 is LNHNV and CDR2 is YYDKDF in the germline V gene (reference sequence). With 3 bases removed from V and 2 bases from J, the gap between germline ends came to 16 bases. CDR3: CATSSPNIITNYGYTF. CDR3 bases: TGTGCCACCAGCAGCCCGAACATTATAACAAACTATGGCTACACCTTC.

This clone occurred once. The chain couples TRBV13 to TRBJ1-1, with D uncertain. Germline assignment: CDR1 PRHDT and CDR2 FYEKMQ (reference sequence). The ends were cut back, 5 bases at V and 1 base at J, with 8 bases in the middle. The CDR3 consists of 13 residues. CDR3 DNA: TGTGCCAGCAGCCCCGGTAAGAACACTGAAGCTTTCTTT. Residues: CASSPGKNTEAFF.

This sequence joins TRBV6-5 and TRBJ1-3, with D unclear. V was pared by 8 bases and J by 0 bases, with 14 bases between. In germline, CDR1 is MNHEY, CDR2 SVGAGI. The length of the CDR3 is 15 residues. CDR3 amino acids: CASRGGSGSGNTIYF. Here the CDR3 DNA reads TGTGCCAGCCGAGGAGGGTCTGGCTCTGGAAACACCATATATTTT.

V is TRBV27 and J is TRBJ1-2; TRBD1 aligns across 7 bases. Unmatched junction bases numbered 4, after V lost 5 bases and J lost 4 bases. Germline V CDR1 and CDR2: MNHEY, SMNVEV (reference sequence). The CDR3 extends over 13 amino acids. CDR3 in amino acids: CASSGGTAYGYTF. The DNA of the CDR3 is TGTGCCAGCAGTGGGGGGACAGCCTATGGCTACACCTTC.

The rearrangement joins TRBV11-2 to TRBJ2-7; 10 bases line up with TRBD2. The V segment lost 5 bases and the J segment 3 bases; nucleotides outside the gene matches: 10. The germline V gene encodes CDR1 SGHAT and CDR2 FQNNGV. The CDR3 spans 16 residues. In nucleotides, the CDR3 is TGTGCCAGCAGCCCCCGTTTTAGCGGGGGGAACTACGAGCAGTACTTC. It encodes CASSPRFSGGNYEQYF.

This sequence joins TRBV5-4 and TRBJ2-2, with 8 nucleotides matching TRBD2. CDR3 length: 16 amino acids. Germline V lookup: CDR1 SGHNT, CDR2 YYREEE (reference sequence). V lost 5 bases, J lost 2 bases, and 8 bases stayed unmatched. CDR3: CASRPATSGNTGELFF. For the CDR3, the DNA is TGTGCCAGCAGGCCAGCCACTAGCGGTAACACCGGGGAGCTGTTTTTT.

The V call is TRBV18, the J call TRBJ2-1; perhaps TRBD2 as D (5 bases). Germline values: CDR1 KGHSH, CDR2 LQKENI. V lost 3 bases to trimming and J lost 8 bases, with 8 bases between them. The CDR3 spans 12 residues. CDR3 bases: TGTGCCAGCTCACCGGGTAGCGATGAGCAGTTCTTC. Its translation is CASSPGSDEQFF.

This chain joins TRBV6-6 and TRBJ2-7, with 13 bases fitting TRBD2. From germline, CDR1 is MNHNY and CDR2 SVGAGI (reference sequence). CDR3 length: 16 residues. J lost 1 base, V lost 7 bases, and 7 bases had no gene match. Here the CDR3 DNA reads TGTGCCAGCATACCTAGGGGACTAGCGGGATCCTACGAGCAGTACTTC. Its translation is CASIPRGLAGSYEQYF.

This chain links TRBV10-1 with TRBJ2-2; TRBD2 agrees at 12 bases. V shed 10 bases, J shed 2 bases, and the junction held 14 bases outside the gene matches. There are 18 residues in the CDR3. Germline CDR1 is WNHNN and CDR2 is SYGVQD (reference sequence). The CDR3 nucleotides read TGCGCCAACACGACTAGCGGGAGAGAGGGTCCAAACACCGGGGAGCTGTTTTTT. Residues: CANTTSGREGPNTGELFF.

This rearrangement joins TRBV11-2 to TRBJ1-1; D ambiguous. The V and J ends lost 1 base and 0 bases respectively, with 9 bases between them. In germline, CDR1 is SGHAT, CDR2 FQNNGV. There are 15 residues in the CDR3. CDR3 amino acids: CASSLVADMNTEAFF. The CDR3 region has the DNA TGTGCCAGCAGCTTAGTGGCAGACATGAACACTGAAGCTTTCTTT.

The chain joins TRBV5-4 to TRBJ2-1; D is possibly TRBD2 (6 bases). Germline assignment: CDR1 SGHNT and CDR2 YYREEE (reference sequence). The V and J ends lost 4 bases and 2 bases respectively, with 7 bases between them. This CDR3 is built from 13 residues. CDR3 sequence (DNA): TGTGCCAGCAGCCCGGGGGCCTACAATGAGCAGTTCTTC. Encoded protein: CASSPGAYNEQFF. Together with reference TRBV5-4 and TRBJ2-1, the CDR3 gives the full variable domain: ETGVTQSPTHLIKTRGQQVTLRCSSQSGHNTVSWYQQALGQGPQFIFQYYREEENGRGNFPPRFSGLQFPNYSSELNVNALELDDSALYLCASSPGAYNEQFFGPGTRLTVL.

The chain is built from TRBV19 and TRBJ1-6, with 7 bases fitting TRBD1. Germline trimming cut 5 bases from V and 3 bases from J; bases unmatched to any gene: 10. This CDR3 has 17 amino acids. The germline V gene encodes CDR1 LNHDA and CDR2 SQIVND (reference sequence). CDR3 loop: CASSPLPGQFYNSPLHF. In DNA, the CDR3 is TGTGCCAGTAGTCCCCTCCCGGGACAGTTCTATAATTCACCCCTCCACTTT.

This chain connects TRBV6-6 to TRBJ2-3; TRBD1 matches 8 bases. J was trimmed by 1 base and V by 6 bases; bases with no gene match: 6. CDR1 MNHNY and CDR2 SVGAGI come from the germline V gene (reference sequence). CDR3 length equals 15 residues. The CDR3 DNA sequence: TGTGCCAGCAGAGTACAGGGGGGAGGCACAGATACGCAGTATTTT. Its protein product is CASRVQGGGTDTQYF.

V gene TRBV7-2 combines with J gene TRBJ1-2; TRBD1 matches 7 bases. The CDR3 is 15 residues long. Germline CDR1 SGHTA, CDR2 FQGNSA. V was pared by 5 bases and J by 4 bases, with 10 bases of the junction left unmatched. CDR3 in DNA: TGTGCCAGCAGCAAAAGGGACAGTAAGCTCTATGGCTACACCTTC. Translation gives CASSKRDSKLYGYTF.

The chain uses TRBV28 and TRBJ1-3; D is unclear. CDR1 and CDR2 from the germline V gene are MDHEN and SYDVKM. The CDR3 is 13 amino acids. The ends were cut back, 3 bases at V and 0 bases at J, with 3 bases in the middle. In DNA, the CDR3 is TGTGCCAGCAGTTTTAACTCTGGAAACACCATATATTTT. Protein product: CASSFNSGNTIYF. Full variable domain (remainder filled in from reference TRBV28 and TRBJ1-3): DVKVTQSSRYLVKRTGEKVFLECVQDMDHENMFWYRQDPGLGLRLIYFSYDVKMKEKGDIPEGYSVSREKKERFSLILESASTNQTSMYLCASSFNSGNTIYFGEGSWLTVV.

V usage is TRBV27 and J usage is TRBJ1-1; no clear D gene. This CDR3 contains 13 residues. In germline, CDR1 is MNHEY, CDR2 SMNVEV (reference sequence). Deletions cut 4 bases from V and 5 bases from J, with 11 bases between. The chain's CDR3 is CASSYTVRTEAFF. The CDR3 DNA reads as TGTGCCAGCAGTTATACAGTCAGGACTGAAGCTTTCTTT.

Regarding this clone: The sample carries other DNA sequences with the same CDR3. CDR3 loop: CASSSGQGRETQYF. The DNA of the CDR3 is TGTGCCAGCAGTTCCGGACAGGGACGAGAGACCCAGTACTTC. V usage is TRBV28 and J usage is TRBJ2-5; 8 bases are a match to TRBD1. The CDR3 extends over 14 amino acids. The J segment lost 4 bases and the V segment lost 4 bases, leaving 5 bases of the junction unmatched. Germline assignment: CDR1 MDHEN and CDR2 SYDVKM. Filled out from reference TRBV28 and TRBJ2-5, the complete variable domain reads DVKVTQSSRYLVKRTGEKVFLECVQDMDHENMFWYRQDPGLGLRLIYFSYDVKMKEKGDIPEGYSVSREKKERFSLILESASTNQTSMYLCASSSGQGRETQYFGPGTRLLVL.

The chain has TRBV18 and TRBJ2-7; 8 bases line up with TRBD1. Germline CDR1 is KGHSH and CDR2 is LQKENI. V was pared by 5 bases and J by 0 bases, with 6 bases of the junction left unmatched. The CDR3 spans 15 residues. The CDR3 loop is CASSSTGGTSYEQYF. The DNA of the CDR3 is TGTGCCAGCTCATCCACAGGGGGTACCTCCTACGAGCAGTACTTC.

The gene calls are TRBV6-1 and TRBJ1-1, with D unresolved. Trimming took off 8 bases at V and 0 bases at J, with 13 bases between the two ends. The germline V gene has CDR1 MNHNS and CDR2 SASEGT. The CDR3 is 14 residues long. CDR3: CASVWPVMNTEAFF. CDR3 sequence (DNA): TGTGCCAGCGTGTGGCCAGTCATGAACACTGAAGCTTTCTTT.

This chain uses TRBV4-1 with TRBJ2-2; D remains ambiguous. V gave up 0 bases and J gave up 7 bases, with 12 bases separating them. CDR1 is MGHRA, CDR2 YSYEKL, per germline. The CDR3 extends over 15 amino acids. The CDR3 bases are TGCGCCAGCAGCCAAGAAATACAGATGAGCGGGGAGCTGTTTTTT. Its translation: CASSQEIQMSGELFF.

This chain uses TRBV7-9 with TRBJ1-2; 8 bases fit TRBD1. The CDR3 is 16 amino acids. Germline assignment: CDR1 SEHNR and CDR2 FQNEAQ (reference sequence). The J segment lost 1 base and the V segment lost 5 bases, leaving 9 bases of the junction unmatched. The DNA for the CDR3 is TGTGCCAGCAGCGATTGGACAGGGCGCAATAACTATGGCTACACCTTC. Encoded protein: CASSDWTGRNNYGYTF.

The rearrangement uses TRBV28 and TRBJ2-7; TRBD1 might be the D (6 bases). V lost 5 bases, J lost 4 bases, and 24 bases lay in between. CDR1 and CDR2 (germline): MDHEN, SYDVKM. CDR3 length equals 17 residues. In nucleotides, the CDR3 is TGTGCCAGCAGTACGTTAAGACAGTTTAGGGGGACATACGAGCAGTACTTC. Its translation: CASSTLRQFRGTYEQYF.

The chain joins TRBV5-1 to TRBJ2-7; 13 bases line up with TRBD2. This CDR3 region has 14 residues. V trimming: 1 base; J trimming: 6 bases; junction bases outside the gene matches: 1. The germline V gene encodes CDR1 SGHRS and CDR2 YFSETQ. CDR3 nucleotides: TGCGCCAGCAGCTTGTGGACTAGCGGGAGCGAGCAGTACTTC. Translated, it gives CASSLWTSGSEQYF.

V gene TRBV25-1 combines with J gene TRBJ1-1; D ambiguous. The CDR3 sequence is 11 residues long. The germline V gene has CDR1 MGHDK and CDR2 SYGVNS. V dropped 3 bases and J dropped 8 bases, with 7 bases sitting between them. The CDR3 reads CASSDVEEAFF. In DNA form, the CDR3 reads TGTGCCAGCAGTGATGTAGAGGAAGCTTTCTTT.

This chain joins TRBV6-5 and TRBJ2-3; 8 bases are shared with TRBD1. Germline-derived CDR1 and CDR2 are MNHEY and SVGAGI. V dropped 10 bases and J dropped 3; count of bases not matched to a gene: 6. The CDR3 runs to 13 residues. In nucleotides, the CDR3 is TGTGCCACCACCGGACAGGGTACAGATACGCAGTATTTT. It is translated as CATTGQGTDTQYF.

The chain joins TRBV4-1 to TRBJ1-1; 7 positions agree with TRBD1. CDR1 is MGHRA, CDR2 YSYEKL, per germline. The V and J ends lost 2 bases and 1 base, in that order; junction bases with no gene match: 4. The CDR3 has 15 amino acids. The CDR3 DNA reads as TGCGCCAGCAGCCAATCCAGGACAGGGAACACTGAAGCTTTCTTT. It translates to CASSQSRTGNTEAFF.

The chain is built from TRBV30 and TRBJ1-1; tentative D call: TRBD1 (6 bases). Germline V gene sequence: CDR1 GTSNPN, CDR2 SVGIG (reference sequence). This CDR3 spans 13 amino acids. V was trimmed by 3 bases and J by 4 bases, leaving 12 bases between them. The CDR3 DNA follows: TGTGCCTGGAGCGAAACAGGGTTCACTGAAGCTTTCTTT. It codes for CAWSETGFTEAFF.

The rearrangement uses TRBV6-6 and TRBJ2-1, with D perhaps matching TRBD2 (5 bases). The germline V gene encodes CDR1 MNHNY and CDR2 SVGAGI (reference sequence). CDR3 length: 13 amino acids. The V and J ends lost 2 bases and 4 bases respectively, with 6 bases between them. The DNA for the CDR3 is TGTGCCAGCAGTTACACGGGATACAATGAGCAGTTCTTC. This sequence encodes CASSYTGYNEQFF.

The chain recombines TRBV4-1 with TRBJ1-4; D is uncertain. From germline, CDR1 is MGHRA and CDR2 YSYEKL. With 2 bases removed from V and 8 bases from J, the gap between germline ends came to 18 bases. CDR3 length equals 16 residues. The CDR3 sequence: CASSQQPLKEEEKLFF. The CDR3 DNA reads as TGCGCCAGCAGCCAACAACCTTTAAAAGAGGAGGAAAAACTGTTTTTT.

The chain uses TRBV10-1 and TRBJ2-7, with 7 positions matching TRBD1. Germline CDR1 is WNHNN and CDR2 is SYGVQD (reference sequence). CDR3 length equals 14 residues. The V segment lost 4 bases and the J segment 1 base; nucleotides outside the gene matches: 4. This CDR3 reads CASSGRQGSYEQYF. The CDR3 DNA reads as TGCGCCAGCAGTGGTAGACAGGGTTCCTACGAGCAGTACTTC.

J is TRBJ2-3 and V is TRBV30, with 7 bases identical to TRBD1. This CDR3 region has 16 residues. V shed 2 bases, J shed 2 bases, and the junction held 10 bases outside the gene matches. The V gene's germline CDR1 is GTSNPN and CDR2 SVGIG (reference sequence). The CDR3 nucleotides are TGTGCCTGGAGTCTAGGACAGGAATATAACACAGATACGCAGTATTTT. Translation gives CAWSLGQEYNTDTQYF.